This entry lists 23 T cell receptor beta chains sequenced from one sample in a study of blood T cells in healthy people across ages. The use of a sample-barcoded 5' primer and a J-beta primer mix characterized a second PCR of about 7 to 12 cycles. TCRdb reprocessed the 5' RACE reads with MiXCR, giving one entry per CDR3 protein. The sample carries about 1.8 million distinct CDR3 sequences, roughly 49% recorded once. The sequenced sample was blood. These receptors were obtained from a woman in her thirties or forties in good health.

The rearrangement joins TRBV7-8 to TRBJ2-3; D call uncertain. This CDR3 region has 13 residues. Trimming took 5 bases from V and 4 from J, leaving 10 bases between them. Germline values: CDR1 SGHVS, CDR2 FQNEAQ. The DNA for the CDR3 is TGTGCCAGCAGCGAAAGAGTTCCAGATACGCAGTATTTT. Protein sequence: CASSERVPDTQYF.

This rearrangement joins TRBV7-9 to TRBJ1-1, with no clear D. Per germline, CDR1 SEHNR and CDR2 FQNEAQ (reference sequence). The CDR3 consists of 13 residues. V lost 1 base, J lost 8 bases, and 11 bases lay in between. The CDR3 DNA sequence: TGTGCCAGCAGCTTAGGATTTGTCGGGGAAGCTTTCTTT. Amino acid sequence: CASSLGFVGEAFF.

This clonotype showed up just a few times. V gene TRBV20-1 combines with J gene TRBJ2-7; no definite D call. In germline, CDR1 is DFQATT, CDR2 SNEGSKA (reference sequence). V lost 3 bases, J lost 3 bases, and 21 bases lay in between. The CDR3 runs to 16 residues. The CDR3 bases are TGCAGTGCTAGTCCCTTCGAATTCGGGCAAGACTACGAGCAGTACTTC. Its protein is CSASPFEFGQDYEQYF.

This CDR3 reads CSATVGGQETQYF. CDR3 bases: TGCAGTGCTACCGTGGGGGGGCAAGAGACCCAGTACTTC. The chain has TRBV20-1 and TRBJ2-5, with TRBD2 identical over 7 bases. The germline V gene has CDR1 DFQATT and CDR2 SNEGSKA (reference sequence). This CDR3 contains 13 residues. Unmatched junction bases numbered 4, after V lost 4 bases and J lost 2 bases.

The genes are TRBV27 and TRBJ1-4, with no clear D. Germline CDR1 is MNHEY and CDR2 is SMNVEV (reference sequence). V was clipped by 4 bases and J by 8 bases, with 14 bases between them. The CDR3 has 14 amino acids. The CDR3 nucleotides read TGTGCCAGCAGTTCCATGCGGCCCATCGAAAAACTGTTTTTT. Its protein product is CASSSMRPIEKLFF.

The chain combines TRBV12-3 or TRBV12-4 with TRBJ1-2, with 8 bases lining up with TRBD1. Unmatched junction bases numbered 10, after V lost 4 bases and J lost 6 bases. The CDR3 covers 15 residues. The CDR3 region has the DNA TGTGCCAGCAGTTACCAAGGACAGGGCCTCGATGGCTACACCTTC. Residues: CASSYQGQGLDGYTF.

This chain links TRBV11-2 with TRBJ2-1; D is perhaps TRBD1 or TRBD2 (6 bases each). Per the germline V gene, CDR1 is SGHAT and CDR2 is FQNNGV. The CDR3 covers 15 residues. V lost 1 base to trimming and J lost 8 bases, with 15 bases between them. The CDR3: CASSLAPRGGDEQFF. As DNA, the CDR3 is TGTGCCAGCAGCTTAGCCCCCAGGGGCGGGGATGAGCAGTTCTTC. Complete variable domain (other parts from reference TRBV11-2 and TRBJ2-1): EAGVAQSPRYKIIEKRQSVAFWCNPISGHATLYWYQQILGQGPKLLIQFQNNGVVDDSQLPKDRFSAERLKGVDSTLKIQPAKLEDSAVYLCASSLAPRGGDEQFFGPGTRLTVL.

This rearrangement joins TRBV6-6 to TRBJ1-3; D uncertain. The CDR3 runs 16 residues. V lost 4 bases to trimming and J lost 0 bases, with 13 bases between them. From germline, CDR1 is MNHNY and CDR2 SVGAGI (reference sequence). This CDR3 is CASSSGQVFSGNTIYF. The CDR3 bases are TGTGCCAGCAGTTCGGGCCAGGTCTTCTCTGGAAACACCATATATTTT.

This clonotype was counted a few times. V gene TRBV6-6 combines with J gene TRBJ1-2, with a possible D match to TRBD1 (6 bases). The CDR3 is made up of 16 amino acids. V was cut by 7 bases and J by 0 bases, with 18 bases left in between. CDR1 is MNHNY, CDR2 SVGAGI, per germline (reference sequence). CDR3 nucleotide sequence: TGTGCCAGCATTCGCGACAGGCCCTACACTAACTATGGCTACACCTTC. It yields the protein CASIRDRPYTNYGYTF.

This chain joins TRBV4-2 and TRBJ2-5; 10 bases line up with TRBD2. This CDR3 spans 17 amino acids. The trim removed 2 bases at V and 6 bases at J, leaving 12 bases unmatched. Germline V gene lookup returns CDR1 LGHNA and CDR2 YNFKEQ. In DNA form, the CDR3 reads TGTGCCAGCAGCCAATCCGGCACTAGCGGGGACGTGAAGACCCAGTACTTC. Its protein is CASSQSGTSGDVKTQYF.

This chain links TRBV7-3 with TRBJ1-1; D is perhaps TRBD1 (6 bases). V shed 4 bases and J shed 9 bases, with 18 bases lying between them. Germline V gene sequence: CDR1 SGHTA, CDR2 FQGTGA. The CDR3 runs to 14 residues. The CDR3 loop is CASSSSETGPKAFF. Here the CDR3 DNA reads TGTGCCAGCAGCTCGTCGGAGACAGGACCCAAAGCTTTCTTT. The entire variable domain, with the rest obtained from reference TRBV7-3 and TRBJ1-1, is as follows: GAGVSQTPSNKVTEKGKYVELRCDPISGHTALYWYRQSLGQGPEFLIYFQGTGAADDSGLPNDRFFAVRPEGSVSTLKIQRTERGDSAVYLCASSSSETGPKAFFGQGTRLTVV.

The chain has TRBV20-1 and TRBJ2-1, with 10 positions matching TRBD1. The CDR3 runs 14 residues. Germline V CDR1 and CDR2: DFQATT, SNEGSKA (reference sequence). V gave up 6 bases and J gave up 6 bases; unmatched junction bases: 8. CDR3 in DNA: TGCAGTGCAACCGGGACAGGGGAGGCCAATGAGCAGTTCTTC. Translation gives CSATGTGEANEQFF.

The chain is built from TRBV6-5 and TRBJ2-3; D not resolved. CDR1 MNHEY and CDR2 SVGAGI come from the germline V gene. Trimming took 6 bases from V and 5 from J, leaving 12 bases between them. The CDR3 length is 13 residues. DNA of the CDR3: TGTGCCAGCAGAAAGATGACGGGAGATACGCAGTATTTT. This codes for CASRKMTGDTQYF.

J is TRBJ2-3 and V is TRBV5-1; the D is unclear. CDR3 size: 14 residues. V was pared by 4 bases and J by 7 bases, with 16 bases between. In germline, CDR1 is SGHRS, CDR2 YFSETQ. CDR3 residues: CASSLGLEFYTQYF. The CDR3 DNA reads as TGCGCCAGCAGCCTAGGCCTAGAGTTCTATACGCAGTATTTT.

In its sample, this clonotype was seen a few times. CDR3 in amino acids: CASRSGRGLYYGYTF. The CDR3 DNA reads as TGTGCCAGCAGATCTGGACGTGGACTCTACTATGGCTACACCTTC. This chain joins TRBV6-6 and TRBJ1-2; D not certain. This CDR3 is built from 15 residues. V lost 6 bases to trimming and J lost 3 bases, with 17 bases between them. Germline loops: CDR1 MNHNY, CDR2 SVGAGI (reference sequence).

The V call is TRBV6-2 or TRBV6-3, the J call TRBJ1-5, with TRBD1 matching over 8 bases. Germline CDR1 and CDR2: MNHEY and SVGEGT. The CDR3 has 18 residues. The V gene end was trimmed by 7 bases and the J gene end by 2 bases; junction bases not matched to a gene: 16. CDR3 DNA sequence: TGTGCCAGCAAACCTTCTTTGACAGGGGAATTCGGCAATCAGCCCCAGCATTTT. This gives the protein CASKPSLTGEFGNQPQHF.

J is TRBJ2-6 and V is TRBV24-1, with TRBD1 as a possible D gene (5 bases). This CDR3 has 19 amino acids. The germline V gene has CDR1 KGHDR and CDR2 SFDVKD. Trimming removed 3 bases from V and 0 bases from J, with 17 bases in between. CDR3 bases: TGTGCCACCAGTGATCCCTCGACAGAACCGTACTCTGGGGCCAACGTCCTGACTTTC. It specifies CATSDPSTEPYSGANVLTF.

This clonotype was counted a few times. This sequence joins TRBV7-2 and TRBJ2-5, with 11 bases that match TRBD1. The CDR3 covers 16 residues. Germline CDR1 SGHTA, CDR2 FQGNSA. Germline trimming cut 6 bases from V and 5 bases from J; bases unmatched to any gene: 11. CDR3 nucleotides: TGTGCCAGCAGTACCACTCGGGACAGGGGGGGGGAGACCCAGTACTTC. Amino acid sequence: CASSTTRDRGGETQYF. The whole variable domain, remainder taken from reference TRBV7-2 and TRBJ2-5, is GAGVSQSPSNKVTEKGKDVELRCDPISGHTALYWYRQSLGQGLEFLIYFQGNSAPDKSGLPSDRFSAERTGGSVSTLTIQRTQQEDSAVYLCASSTTRDRGGETQYFGPGTRLLVL.

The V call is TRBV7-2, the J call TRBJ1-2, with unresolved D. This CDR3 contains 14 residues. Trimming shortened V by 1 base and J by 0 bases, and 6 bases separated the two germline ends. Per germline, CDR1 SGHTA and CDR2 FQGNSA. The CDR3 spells CASSLGPTNYGYTF. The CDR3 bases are TGTGCCAGCAGCTTAGGTCCCACTAACTATGGCTACACCTTC.

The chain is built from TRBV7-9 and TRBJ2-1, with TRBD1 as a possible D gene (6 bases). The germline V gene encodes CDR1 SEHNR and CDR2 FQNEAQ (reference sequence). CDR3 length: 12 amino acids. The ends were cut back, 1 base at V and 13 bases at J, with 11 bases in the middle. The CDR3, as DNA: TGTGCCAGCAGCTTAGAACAGGGACCCCAGTTCTTC. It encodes CASSLEQGPQFF. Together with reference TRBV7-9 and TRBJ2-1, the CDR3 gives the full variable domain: DTGVSQNPRHKITKRGQNVTFRCDPISEHNRLYWYRQTLGQGPEFLTYFQNEAQLEKSRLLSDRFSAERPKGSFSTLEIQRTEQGDSAMYLCASSLEQGPQFFGPGTRLTVL.

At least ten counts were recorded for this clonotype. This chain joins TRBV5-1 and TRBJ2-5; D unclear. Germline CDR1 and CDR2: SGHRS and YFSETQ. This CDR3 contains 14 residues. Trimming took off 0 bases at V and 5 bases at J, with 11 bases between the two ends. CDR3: CASSLAATRETQYF. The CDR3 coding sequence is TGCGCCAGCAGCTTGGCGGCGACACGGGAGACCCAGTACTTC.

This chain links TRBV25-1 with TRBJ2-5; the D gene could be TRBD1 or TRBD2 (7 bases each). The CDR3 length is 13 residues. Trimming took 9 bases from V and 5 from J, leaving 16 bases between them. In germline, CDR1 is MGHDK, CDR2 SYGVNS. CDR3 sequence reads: CASTRGGSETQYF. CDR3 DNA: TGTGCCAGTACCAGGGGGGGTAGTGAGACCCAGTACTTC.

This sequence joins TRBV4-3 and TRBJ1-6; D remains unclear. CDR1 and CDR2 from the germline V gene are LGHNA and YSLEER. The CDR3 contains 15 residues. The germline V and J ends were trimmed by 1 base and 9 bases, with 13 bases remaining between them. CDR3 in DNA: TGCGCCAGCAGCCAAGGGATGGGTTCCCTTTCACCCCTCCACTTT. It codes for CASSQGMGSLSPLHF.